The source of this TCR beta chain is a study of response to subunit inactivated influenza vaccine. MiXCR, run by TCRdb on the RT-PCR reads, gives a single entry per CDR3 protein. The data contain some 570,000 distinct CDR3 sequences, 11% of them singletons. The same specimen was also included in a second study, on T cells expressing NK-cell markers. Per that paper: It was by 5'RACE template switching with UMIs that TCR beta cDNA was made. In about six donors, dominant CD3+CD56+NKG2C+ clonotypes ranked among the top 10 CD8+ clonotypes.

This specimen was PBMCs from blood, taken on the day of vaccination. The TCR sequence derives from a man aged 45-65 years who received an inactivated influenza vaccine.

The CDR3 coding sequence is TGTGCCAGCACTAAAGACCGATCGAATGAAAAACTGTTTTTT. It yields the protein CASTKDRSNEKLFF. The rearrangement links TRBV2 to TRBJ1-4; D is ambiguous. Germline V CDR1 and CDR2: SNHLY, FYNNEI. CDR3 length: 14 residues. V lost 7 bases and J 5 bases, leaving 14 bases between the germline ends.